The 10 T cell receptor beta chains below all came from one sample that was sequenced in a study of blood T cell repertoires in COVID-19. Only in-frame clones appear in the TCRdb table, and some are missing; sequencing was by immunoSEQ multiplex PCR. Among about 210,000 clones listed, around nine tenths were seen once. The specimen sequenced was peripheral blood. Receptor source: a man aged 60-69 years with acute or convalescent COVID-19.

The V call is TRBV6-5, the J call TRBJ1-6, with TRBD1 as a possible D gene (6 bases). Per the germline V gene, CDR1 is MNHEY and CDR2 is SVGAGI. V lost 4 bases to trimming and J lost 6 bases, with 7 bases between them. There are 13 residues in the CDR3. The CDR3 protein is CASSSRGNSPLHF. The CDR3 nucleotides read TGTGCCAGCAGTTCCAGGGGTAATTCACCCCTCCACTTT.

The V and J genes are TRBV5-6 and TRBJ2-4; D is unclear. V was trimmed by 0 bases and J by 8 bases, leaving 12 bases between them. Germline V gives CDR1 SGHDT, CDR2 YYEEEE. The CDR3 loop spans 14 amino acids. The CDR3 loop is CASSLVWVADIQYF. The CDR3 DNA reads TGTGCCAGCAGCTTGGTGTGGGTTGCGGACATTCAGTACTTC.

The chain uses TRBV7-2 and TRBJ2-1; TRBD2 matches 15 bases. V gave up 4 bases and J gave up 4 bases; unmatched junction bases: 11. Germline V gives CDR1 SGHTA, CDR2 FQGNSA. The CDR3 is 19 residues long. Written as DNA, the CDR3 is TGTGCCAGCAGCTCCCCGGGACTAGCGGGGGGCGGGGTTTACAATGAGCAGTTCTTC. It codes for CASSSPGLAGGGVYNEQFF.

The chain couples TRBV9 to TRBJ2-6; no reliable D call. V dropped 4 bases and J dropped 2 bases, with 16 bases sitting between them. CDR3 size: 17 residues. CDR1 is SGDLS and CDR2 is YYNGEE in the germline V gene. CDR3 residues: CASSSRLASAGANVLTF. The CDR3 nucleotides read TGTGCCAGCAGCAGTCGACTGGCGTCCGCTGGGGCCAACGTCCTGACTTTC.

The chain's CDR3 is CASSVGGGVAKNIQYF. The CDR3 region has the DNA TGTGCCAGCAGCGTAGGTGGGGGCGTAGCCAAAAACATTCAGTACTTC. The chain has TRBV9 and TRBJ2-4, with TRBD1 as a possible D gene (6 bases). The CDR3 has 16 amino acids. The V and J ends lost 0 bases and 0 bases respectively, with 10 bases between them. Germline V gives CDR1 SGDLS, CDR2 YYNGEE.

This rearrangement joins TRBV27 to TRBJ2-7, with D possibly TRBD1 on 8 matching bases. Trimming removed 5 bases at V and 5 bases at J, with 22 bases between. Germline CDR1 MNHEY, CDR2 SMNVEV (reference sequence). The CDR3 covers 16 residues. The CDR3 is CASSPTTGGRGDEQYF. DNA for the CDR3: TGTGCCAGCAGTCCCACAACAGGGGGGAGGGGGGACGAGCAGTACTTC.

This chain uses TRBV3-1 (or the pseudogene TRBV3-2) with TRBJ1-2, with D unclear. Germline V gives CDR1 LGHDT, CDR2 YNNKEL (reference sequence). The V and J ends lost 5 bases and 2 bases respectively, with 15 bases between them. The CDR3 extends over 15 amino acids. CDR3 loop: CASSLKGTGNYGYTF. CDR3 DNA sequence: TGTGCCAGCAGCTTAAAGGGTACGGGGAACTATGGCTACACCTTC.

The chain carries TRBV4-1 and TRBJ2-7, with D perhaps matching TRBD1 (5 bases). The ends were cut back, 5 bases at V and 3 bases at J, with 11 bases in the middle. This CDR3 is 13 amino acids long. Per germline, CDR1 MGHRA and CDR2 YSYEKL. The DNA of the CDR3 is TGCGCCAGCAGCTTAGCCCAGGGCTACGAGCAGTACTTC. It specifies CASSLAQGYEQYF.

Many counts were recorded for this clone. The CDR3 loop is CATRGQPEAFF. DNA of the CDR3: TGTGCCACTAGGGGACAGCCTGAAGCTTTCTTT. The rearrangement links TRBV28 to TRBJ1-1, with 7 nucleotides matching TRBD1. From germline, CDR1 is MDHEN and CDR2 SYDVKM. Trimming removed 10 bases from V and 6 bases from J; junction bases left unmatched: 5. There are 11 residues in the CDR3.

This rearrangement joins TRBV30 to TRBJ2-6; TRBD1 agrees at 8 bases. V was pared by 0 bases and J by 4 bases, with 8 bases of the junction left unmatched. In germline, CDR1 is GTSNPN, CDR2 SVGIG (reference sequence). The CDR3 runs 17 residues. The CDR3 nucleotides are TGTGCCTGGAGTGTACGGCAGGGGGCGGCCGGGGCCAACGTCCTGACTTTC. Translated: CAWSVRQGAAGANVLTF.